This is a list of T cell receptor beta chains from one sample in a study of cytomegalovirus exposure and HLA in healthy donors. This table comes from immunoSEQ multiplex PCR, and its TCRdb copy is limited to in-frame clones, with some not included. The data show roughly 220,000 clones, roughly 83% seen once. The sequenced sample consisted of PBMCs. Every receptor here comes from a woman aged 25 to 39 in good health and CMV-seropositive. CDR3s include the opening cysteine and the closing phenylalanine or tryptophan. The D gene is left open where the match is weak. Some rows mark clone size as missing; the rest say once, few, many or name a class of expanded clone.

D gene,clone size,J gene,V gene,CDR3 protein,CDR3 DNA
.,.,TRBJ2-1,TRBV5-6,CASSSRGNEQFF,TGTGCCAGCAGCTCCAGGGGCAATGAGCAGTTCTTC
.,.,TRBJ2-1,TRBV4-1,CASSQVDLGFADNEQFF,TGCGCCAGCAGCCAAGTTGACCTGGGATTTGCAGACAATGAGCAGTTCTTC
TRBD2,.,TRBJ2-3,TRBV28,CASSLTSGSTDTQYF,TGTGCCAGCAGCTTGACTAGCGGAAGCACAGATACGCAGTATTTT
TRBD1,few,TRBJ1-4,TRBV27,CASSPSGTAVATNEKLFF,TGTGCCAGCAGCCCCTCCGGGACAGCCGTTGCAACTAATGAAAAACTGTTTTTT
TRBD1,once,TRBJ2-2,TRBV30,CAWKTGLFTGELFF,TGTGCCTGGAAGACAGGGCTGTTCACCGGGGAGCTGTTTTTT
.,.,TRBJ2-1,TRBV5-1,CASSLVGGFNDNEQFF,TGCGCCAGCAGCTTGGTTGGGGGATTTAACGACAATGAGCAGTTCTTC
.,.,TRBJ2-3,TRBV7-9,CASSSTITNTQYF,TGTGCCAGCAGCTCCACCATTACAAATACGCAGTATTTT
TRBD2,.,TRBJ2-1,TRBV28,CASSQTGTSGKQFF,TGTGCCAGCAGTCAAACCGGGACTAGCGGGAAGCAGTTCTTC
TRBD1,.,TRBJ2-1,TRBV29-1,CSVEVSGTGVNEQFF,TGCAGCGTTGAAGTTTCCGGGACAGGGGTCAATGAGCAGTTCTTC
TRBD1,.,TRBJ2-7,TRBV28,CASSSGQGSMQYF,TGTGCCAGCAGTTCCGGACAGGGCTCAATGCAGTACTTC